This T cell receptor (beta chain) is drawn from a study of identical twins. Note on this clonotype: The antigen remains unidentified.

Study conclusions and caveats: It was possible that invariant MAIT and iNKT cells partly confounded the zero-insertion analyses. For out-of-frame alpha sequences shared by twins, low generation probability was in excess.

From the 5' RACE reads, TCRdb called clonotypes with MiXCR, one entry per CDR3 protein. This table has roughly 250,000 distinct CDR3 sequences, approximately 7.3% appearing once. The germline V gene encodes CDR1 SEHNR and CDR2 FQNEAQ (reference sequence). V lost 7 bases, J lost 9 bases, and 13 bases lay in between. CDR3 length: 12 amino acids. The data were also submitted as part of a second study, on yellow fever vaccine responses in identical twins.

Input material: CD8+ T cells sorted from blood. This TCR was sampled from a woman under 30 in good health. This chain uses TRBV7-9 with TRBJ2-1; D unresolved. CDR3 in amino acids: CASNTPLGEQFF. CDR3 in DNA: TGTGCCAGCAACACCCCCTTGGGTGAGCAGTTCTTC.